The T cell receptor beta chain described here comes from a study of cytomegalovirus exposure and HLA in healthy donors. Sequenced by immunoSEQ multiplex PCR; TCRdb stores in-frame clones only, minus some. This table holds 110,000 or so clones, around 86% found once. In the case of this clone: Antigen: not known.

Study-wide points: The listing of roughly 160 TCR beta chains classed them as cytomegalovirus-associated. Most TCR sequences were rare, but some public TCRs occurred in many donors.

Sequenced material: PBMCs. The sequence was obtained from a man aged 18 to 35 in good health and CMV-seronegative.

The CDR3 loop is CASSKESGTGWYEQYF. The CDR3 DNA reads TGTGCCAGCAGTAAGGAATCCGGGACAGGGTGGTACGAGCAGTACTTC. This chain links TRBV27 with TRBJ2-7; 9 bases are a match to TRBD1. The germline CDR1 and CDR2 sequences are MNHEY and SMNVEV (reference sequence). V shed 5 bases, J shed 4 bases, and the junction held 12 bases outside the gene matches. This CDR3 has 16 residues.